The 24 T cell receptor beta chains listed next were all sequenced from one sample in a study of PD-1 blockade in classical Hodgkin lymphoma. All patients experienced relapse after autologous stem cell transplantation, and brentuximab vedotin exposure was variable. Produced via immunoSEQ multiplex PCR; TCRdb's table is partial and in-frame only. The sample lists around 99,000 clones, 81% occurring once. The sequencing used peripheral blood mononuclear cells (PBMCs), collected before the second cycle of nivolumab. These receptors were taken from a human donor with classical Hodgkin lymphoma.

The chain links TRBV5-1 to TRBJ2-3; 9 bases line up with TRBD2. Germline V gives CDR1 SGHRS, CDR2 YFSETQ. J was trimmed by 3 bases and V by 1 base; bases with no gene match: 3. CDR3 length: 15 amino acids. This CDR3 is CASSLLAGGTDTQYF. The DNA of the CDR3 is TGCGCCAGCAGCTTGTTGGCGGGAGGGACAGATACGCAGTATTTT.

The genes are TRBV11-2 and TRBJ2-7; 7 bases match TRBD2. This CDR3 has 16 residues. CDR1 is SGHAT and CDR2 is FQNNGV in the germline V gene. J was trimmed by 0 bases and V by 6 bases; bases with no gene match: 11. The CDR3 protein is CASSQVAGSSSYEQYF. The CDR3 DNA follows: TGTGCCAGCAGTCAAGTAGCGGGTTCGAGCTCCTACGAGCAGTACTTC.

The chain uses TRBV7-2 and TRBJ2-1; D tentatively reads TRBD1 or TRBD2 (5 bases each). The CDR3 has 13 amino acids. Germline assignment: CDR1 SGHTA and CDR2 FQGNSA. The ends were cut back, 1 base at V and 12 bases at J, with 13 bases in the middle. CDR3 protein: CASSLGPEGTQFF. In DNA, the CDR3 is TGTGCCAGCAGCTTAGGTCCCGAAGGGACGCAGTTCTTC.

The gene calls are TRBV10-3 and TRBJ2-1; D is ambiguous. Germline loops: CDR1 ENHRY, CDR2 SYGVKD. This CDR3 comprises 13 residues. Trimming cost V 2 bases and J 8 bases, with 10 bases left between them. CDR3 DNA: TGTGCCATCAGTGAGGGTAGCCCCGATGAGCAGTTCTTC. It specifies CAISEGSPDEQFF.

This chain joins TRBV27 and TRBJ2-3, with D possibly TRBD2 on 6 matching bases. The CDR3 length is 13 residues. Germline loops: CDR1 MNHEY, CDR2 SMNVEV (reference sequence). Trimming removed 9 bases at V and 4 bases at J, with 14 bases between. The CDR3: CASWRAGSDTQYF. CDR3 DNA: TGTGCCAGTTGGAGGGCCGGCTCAGATACGCAGTATTTT.

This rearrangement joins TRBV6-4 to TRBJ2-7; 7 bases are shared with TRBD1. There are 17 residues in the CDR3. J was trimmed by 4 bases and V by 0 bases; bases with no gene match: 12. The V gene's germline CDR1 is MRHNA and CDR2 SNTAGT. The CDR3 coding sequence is TGTGCCAGCAGTGACTCGAGTAAATCCCAGGGGGAGTACGAGCAGTACTTC. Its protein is CASSDSSKSQGEYEQYF.

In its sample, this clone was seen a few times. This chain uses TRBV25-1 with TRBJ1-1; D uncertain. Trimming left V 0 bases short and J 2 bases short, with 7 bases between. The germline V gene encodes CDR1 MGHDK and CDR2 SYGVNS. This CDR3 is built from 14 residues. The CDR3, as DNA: TGTGCCAGCAGTGAATATCTCGAAAACACTGAAGCTTTCTTT. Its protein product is CASSEYLENTEAFF.

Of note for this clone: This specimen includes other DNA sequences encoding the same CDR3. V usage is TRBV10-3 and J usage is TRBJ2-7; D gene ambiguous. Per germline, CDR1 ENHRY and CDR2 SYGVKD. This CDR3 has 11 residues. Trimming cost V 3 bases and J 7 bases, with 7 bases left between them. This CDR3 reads CAISDLGEQYF. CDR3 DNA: TGTGCCATCAGTGACCTCGGAGAGCAGTACTTC.

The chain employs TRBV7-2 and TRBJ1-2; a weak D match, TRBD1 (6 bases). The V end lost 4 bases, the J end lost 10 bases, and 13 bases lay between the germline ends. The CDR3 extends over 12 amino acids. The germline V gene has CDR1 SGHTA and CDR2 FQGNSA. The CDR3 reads CASSSQGYDYTF. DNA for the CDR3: TGTGCCAGCAGCTCACAGGGTTACGACTACACCTTC.

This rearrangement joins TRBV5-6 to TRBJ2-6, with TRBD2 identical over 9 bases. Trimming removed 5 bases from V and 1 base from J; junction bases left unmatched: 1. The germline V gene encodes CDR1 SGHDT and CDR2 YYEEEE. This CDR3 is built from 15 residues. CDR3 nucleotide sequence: TGTGCCAGCAGGCGGGGGGGATCTGGGGCCAACGTCCTGACTTTC. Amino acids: CASRRGGSGANVLTF.

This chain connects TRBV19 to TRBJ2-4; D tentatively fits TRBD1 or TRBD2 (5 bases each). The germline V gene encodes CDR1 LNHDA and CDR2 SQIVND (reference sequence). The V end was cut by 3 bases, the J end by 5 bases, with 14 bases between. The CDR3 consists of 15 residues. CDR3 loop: CASSMTWVGENIQYF. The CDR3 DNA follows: TGTGCCAGTAGTATGACGTGGGTGGGGGAAAACATTCAGTACTTC.

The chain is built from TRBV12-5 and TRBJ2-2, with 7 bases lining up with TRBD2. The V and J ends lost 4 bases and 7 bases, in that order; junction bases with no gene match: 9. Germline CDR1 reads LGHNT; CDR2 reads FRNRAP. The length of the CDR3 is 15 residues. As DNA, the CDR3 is TGTGCTAGTGGTTGGGCTAGCGGCCCGCACGGGGAGCTGTTTTTT. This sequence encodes CASGWASGPHGELFF.

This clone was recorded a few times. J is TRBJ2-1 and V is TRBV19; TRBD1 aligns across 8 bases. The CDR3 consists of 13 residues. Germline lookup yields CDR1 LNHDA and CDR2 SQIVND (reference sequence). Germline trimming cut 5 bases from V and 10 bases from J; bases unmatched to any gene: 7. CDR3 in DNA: TGTGCCAGTAGTTTTCACAGGGGGTACGAGCAGTTCTTC. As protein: CASSFHRGYEQFF.

CDR3 protein: CASSGQGSTDTQYF. The DNA of the CDR3 is TGCGCCAGCAGCGGGCAGGGTAGCACAGATACGCAGTATTTT. The chain couples TRBV5-1 to TRBJ2-3, with D possibly matching TRBD1 (5 bases). The V and J ends lost 4 bases and 0 bases respectively, with 9 bases between them. This CDR3 comprises 14 residues. In germline, CDR1 is SGHRS, CDR2 YFSETQ. The full variable domain, rest sourced from reference TRBV5-1 and TRBJ2-3, is KAGVTQTPRYLIKTRGQQVTLSCSPISGHRSVSWYQQTPGQGLQFLFEYFSETQRNKGNFPGRFSGRQFSNSRSEMNVSTLELGDSALYLCASSGQGSTDTQYFGPGTRLTVL.

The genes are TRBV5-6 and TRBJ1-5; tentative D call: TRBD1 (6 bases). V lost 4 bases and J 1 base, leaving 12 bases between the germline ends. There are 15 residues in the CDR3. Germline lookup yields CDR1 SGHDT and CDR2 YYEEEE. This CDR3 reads CASSGGGLSNQPQHF. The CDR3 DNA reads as TGTGCCAGCAGCGGCGGGGGCCTCAGCAATCAGCCCCAGCATTTT.

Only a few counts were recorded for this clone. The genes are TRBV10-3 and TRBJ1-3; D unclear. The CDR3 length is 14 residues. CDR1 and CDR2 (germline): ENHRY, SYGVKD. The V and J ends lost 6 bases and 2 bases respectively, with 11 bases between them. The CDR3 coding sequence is TGTGCCATCAGGCAGGAGCTTCCTGGAAACACCATATATTTT. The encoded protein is CAIRQELPGNTIYF.

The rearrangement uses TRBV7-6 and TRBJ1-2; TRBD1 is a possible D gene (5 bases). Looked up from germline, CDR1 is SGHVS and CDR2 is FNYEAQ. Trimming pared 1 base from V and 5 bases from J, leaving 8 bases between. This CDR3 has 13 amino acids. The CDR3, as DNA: TGTGCCAGCAGCTTAGGGACAACTTATGGCTACACCTTC. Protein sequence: CASSLGTTYGYTF.

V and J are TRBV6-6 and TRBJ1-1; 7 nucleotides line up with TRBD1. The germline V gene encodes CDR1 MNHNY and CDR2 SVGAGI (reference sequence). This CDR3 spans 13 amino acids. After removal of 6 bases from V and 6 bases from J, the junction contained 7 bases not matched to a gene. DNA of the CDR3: TGTGCCAGCAGCGCCACAGGGGAGGCTGAAGCTTTCTTT. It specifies CASSATGEAEAFF.

This CDR3 reads CATSSRDRGTEAFF. The CDR3 region has the DNA TGTGCCACCAGCAGCCGGGACAGGGGAACTGAAGCTTTCTTT. This chain joins TRBV15 and TRBJ1-1; 10 bases map to TRBD1. CDR1 and CDR2 (germline): LNHNV, YYDKDF (reference sequence). Germline trimming cut 3 bases from V and 5 bases from J; bases unmatched to any gene: 3. The CDR3 covers 14 residues.

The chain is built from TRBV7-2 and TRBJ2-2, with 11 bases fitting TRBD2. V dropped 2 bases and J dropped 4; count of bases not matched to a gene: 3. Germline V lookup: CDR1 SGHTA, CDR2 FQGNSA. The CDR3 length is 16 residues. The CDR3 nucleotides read TGTGCCAGCAGCTTAATAGCGGGAGGGTTCACCGGGGAGCTGTTTTTT. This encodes CASSLIAGGFTGELFF.

The CDR3 reads CASSLGSGLVSYNEQFF. Here the CDR3 DNA reads TGTGCCAGCAGCTTAGGATCGGGACTAGTATCCTACAATGAGCAGTTCTTC. The V gene is TRBV7-8, the J gene TRBJ2-1, with TRBD2 matching over 8 bases. Germline-derived CDR1 and CDR2 are SGHVS and FQNEAQ. The CDR3 extends over 17 amino acids. V dropped 1 base and J dropped 1; count of bases not matched to a gene: 6.

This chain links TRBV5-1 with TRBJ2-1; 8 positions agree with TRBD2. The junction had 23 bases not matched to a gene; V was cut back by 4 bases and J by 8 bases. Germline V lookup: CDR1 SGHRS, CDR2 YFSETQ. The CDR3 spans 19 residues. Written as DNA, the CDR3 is TGCGCCAGCAGCCCGAATGGACTTTTAAGCGGGAGAGTAGTCGATGAGCAGTTCTTC. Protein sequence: CASSPNGLLSGRVVDEQFF.

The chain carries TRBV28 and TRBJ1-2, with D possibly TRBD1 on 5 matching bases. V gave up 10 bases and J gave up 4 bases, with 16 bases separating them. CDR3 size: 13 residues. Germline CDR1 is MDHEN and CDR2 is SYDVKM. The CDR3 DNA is TGTGCCACCCAGGAGGGAGGGGTCTATGGCTACACCTTC. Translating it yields CATQEGGVYGYTF.

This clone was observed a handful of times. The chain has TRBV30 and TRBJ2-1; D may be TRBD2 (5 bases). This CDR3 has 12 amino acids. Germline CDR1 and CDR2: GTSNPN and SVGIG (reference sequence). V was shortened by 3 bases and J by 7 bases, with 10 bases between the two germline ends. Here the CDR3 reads CAWSGPGNEQFF. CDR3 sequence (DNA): TGTGCCTGGAGCGGACCGGGGAATGAGCAGTTCTTC. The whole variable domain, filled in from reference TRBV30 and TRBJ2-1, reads SQTIHQWPATLVQPVGSPLSLECTVEGTSNPNLYWYRQAAGRGLQLLFYSVGIGQISSEVPQNLSASRPQDRQFILSSKKLLLSDSGFYLCAWSGPGNEQFFGPGTRLTVL.